The 30 T cell receptor beta chains below all came from one sample that was sequenced in a study of shared clonotypes between healthy human individuals. Profiled with immunoSEQ multiplex PCR; TCRdb holds only in-frame clones, not every one. The data show approximately 710,000 clones, roughly 87% seen once. The source material was memory CD8+ T cells from PBMCs. Subset in this sample: CD45RO+ cells pooled with CCR7-negative TemRA cells. The receptors stem from a man between 18 and 35 years old in good health. Some clones in this sample may be carry-over from other donors' samples.

The V gene is TRBV7-6, the J gene TRBJ2-1; TRBD2 aligns across 15 bases. In germline, CDR1 is SGHVS, CDR2 FNYEAQ. The CDR3 totals 15 residues. With V trimmed by 5 bases and J by 7 bases, 3 bases remained unmatched. DNA of the CDR3: TGTGCCAGCAGCCTGGGGACTAGCGGGGGGAATGAGCAGTTCTTC. Its translation: CASSLGTSGGNEQFF.

The rearrangement uses TRBV19 and TRBJ1-4; D ambiguous. Germline CDR1 LNHDA, CDR2 SQIVND (reference sequence). The CDR3 spans 15 residues. The germline V and J ends were trimmed by 5 bases and 1 base, with 11 bases remaining between them. CDR3 in amino acids: CASSPLGRTNEKLFF. DNA for the CDR3: TGTGCCAGTAGTCCCTTGGGCAGAACTAATGAAAAACTGTTTTTT.

This clone was recorded only once. The V and J genes are TRBV6-5 and TRBJ2-7; 11 bases agree with TRBD2. Losses at the gene ends were 6 bases for V and 3 bases for J; bases not matched to a gene: 7. The CDR3 spans 15 residues. The germline V gene has CDR1 MNHEY and CDR2 SVGAGI. The CDR3 loop is CASRTRLAGYYEQYF. DNA for the CDR3: TGTGCCAGCAGAACCCGACTAGCGGGGTACTACGAGCAGTACTTC.

This clone has a single count. This chain links TRBV7-3 with TRBJ2-1; D call uncertain. Per the germline V gene, CDR1 is SGHTA and CDR2 is FQGTGA. With 5 bases removed from V and 5 bases from J, the gap between germline ends came to 13 bases. CDR3 length: 14 residues. The CDR3 protein is CASSPGEWDNEQFF. The CDR3 nucleotides read TGTGCCAGCAGCCCTGGAGAGTGGGACAATGAGCAGTTCTTC.

The chain has TRBV28 and TRBJ2-1; 9 nucleotides line up with TRBD2. Germline CDR1 MDHEN, CDR2 SYDVKM. Trimming cost V 8 bases and J 1 base; bases outside gene matches: 3. The CDR3 sequence is 14 residues long. Here the CDR3 DNA reads TGTGCCAGCGGTAGCGGGAGTTCCTACAATGAGCAGTTCTTC. Its protein product is CASGSGSSYNEQFF.

J is TRBJ2-1 and V is TRBV27, with a weak D call TRBD1 (6 bases). This CDR3 spans 15 amino acids. The germline V gene has CDR1 MNHEY and CDR2 SMNVEV (reference sequence). V lost 5 bases and J lost 0, with 11 bases in between. CDR3 DNA: TGTGCCAGCAGTCACAGGGCAAGCTCCTACAATGAGCAGTTCTTC. Protein product: CASSHRASSYNEQFF.

The chain recombines TRBV7-9 with TRBJ2-2; D call uncertain. V was clipped by 5 bases and J by 4 bases, with 14 bases between them. This CDR3 region has 15 residues. Germline V CDR1 and CDR2: SEHNR, FQNEAQ (reference sequence). The CDR3 region is CASSPTEGITGELFF. The CDR3 DNA is TGTGCCAGCAGCCCCACCGAAGGGATCACCGGGGAGCTGTTTTTT.

The chain recombines TRBV27 with TRBJ1-6; 8 bases map to TRBD1. J lost 9 bases, V lost 3 bases, and 4 bases had no gene match. CDR1 and CDR2 from the germline V gene are MNHEY and SMNVEV (reference sequence). The CDR3 consists of 14 residues. The chain's CDR3 is CASSFGTGGSPLHF. For the CDR3, the DNA is TGTGCCAGCAGTTTCGGGACAGGAGGTTCACCCCTCCACTTT.

The chain recombines TRBV29-1 with TRBJ2-1, with 10 positions matching TRBD2. The CDR3 sequence is 14 residues long. V trimming: 5 bases; J trimming: 8 bases; junction bases outside the gene matches: 9. CDR1 is SQVTM and CDR2 is ANQGSEA in the germline V gene. CDR3 bases: TGCAGCGTTTGGTGGGCTAGCGGGAGTCATGAGCAGTTCTTC. As protein: CSVWWASGSHEQFF.

This clone was counted once. The chain employs TRBV9 and TRBJ2-3, with TRBD2 matching 8 bases. After removal of 1 base from V and 4 bases from J, the junction contained 8 bases not matched to a gene. The CDR3 runs 16 residues. The V gene's germline CDR1 is SGDLS and CDR2 YYNGEE. This CDR3 is CASSVRGTRGPDTQYF. In nucleotides, the CDR3 is TGTGCCAGCAGCGTACGCGGGACTAGGGGTCCAGATACGCAGTATTTT.

This chain joins TRBV28 and TRBJ2-1; 8 bases fit TRBD2. The length of the CDR3 is 17 residues. The trim removed 0 bases at V and 0 bases at J, leaving 4 bases unmatched. CDR1 MDHEN and CDR2 SYDVKM come from the germline V gene. In DNA form, the CDR3 reads TGTGCCAGCAGTTTATGGGTAGCGGGGACCTCCTACAATGAGCAGTTCTTC. Residues: CASSLWVAGTSYNEQFF.

The chain carries TRBV29-1 and TRBJ1-2; D ambiguous. The CDR3 spans 12 residues. CDR1 is SQVTM and CDR2 is ANQGSEA in the germline V gene. Between the trimmed V and J ends, which lost 3 bases and 4 bases, there was a span of 9 bases. In DNA form, the CDR3 reads TGCAGCGTTGACGACGACGGCTATGGCTACACCTTC. The encoded protein is CSVDDDGYGYTF.

This clone was observed once. The CDR3 protein is CASSQTGGLYEQYF. The CDR3 region has the DNA TGTGCCAGCAGTCAGACAGGGGGTCTATACGAGCAGTACTTC. The chain has TRBV28 and TRBJ2-7; 9 bases agree with TRBD1. This CDR3 is 14 amino acids long. Losses at the gene ends were 5 bases for V and 4 bases for J; bases not matched to a gene: 6. Germline CDR1 is MDHEN and CDR2 is SYDVKM.

The V call is TRBV7-9, the J call TRBJ2-5; D may match TRBD1 or TRBD2 (5 bases each). The germline CDR1 and CDR2 sequences are SEHNR and FQNEAQ (reference sequence). This CDR3 spans 14 amino acids. V lost 5 bases and J lost 2, with 12 bases in between. The CDR3 is CASSRDGGQETQYF. The CDR3 DNA reads TGTGCCAGCAGCCGGGATGGGGGACAAGAGACCCAGTACTTC.

CDR3 in DNA: TGTGCCAGCAGCTTGGCAGGGCACGGGAACGAGCAGTACTTC. Protein product: CASSLAGHGNEQYF. The rearrangement links TRBV7-3 to TRBJ2-7; D might be TRBD1 or TRBD2, each matching 5 bases. Looked up from germline, CDR1 is SGHTA and CDR2 is FQGTGA. This CDR3 region has 14 residues. With 3 bases removed from V and 5 bases from J, the gap between germline ends came to 14 bases. The entire variable domain, with the rest obtained from reference TRBV7-3 and TRBJ2-7, is as follows: GAGVSQTPSNKVTEKGKYVELRCDPISGHTALYWYRQSLGQGPEFLIYFQGTGAADDSGLPNDRFFAVRPEGSVSTLKIQRTERGDSAVYLCASSLAGHGNEQYFGPGTRLTVT.

The V and J genes are TRBV4-3 and TRBJ1-3; D may be TRBD1 (5 bases). Trimming stripped 0 bases from V and 2 bases from J, with 11 bases between. The CDR3 contains 16 residues. CDR1 is LGHNA, CDR2 YSLEER, per germline. This CDR3 reads CASSQDPGGAGNTIYF. The CDR3 nucleotides are TGCGCCAGCAGCCAAGATCCTGGGGGAGCTGGAAACACCATATATTTT.

This clone was recorded only once. The same CDR3 also results from other DNA sequences found in this sample. The rearrangement links TRBV27 to TRBJ1-5; no definite D call. V was trimmed by 3 bases and J by 3 bases, leaving 9 bases between them. CDR1 is MNHEY and CDR2 is SMNVEV in the germline V gene (reference sequence). The length of the CDR3 is 14 residues. The CDR3 coding sequence is TGTGCCAGCAGTTTCACGGGATCCAATCAGCCCCAGCATTTT. Its protein product is CASSFTGSNQPQHF.

The CDR3 sequence is CSVRRGSEQYF. In nucleotides, the CDR3 is TGCAGCGTCCGACGGGGATCCGAGCAGTACTTC. The chain carries TRBV29-1 and TRBJ2-7; TRBD2 is a possible D gene (5 bases). The CDR3 length is 11 residues. The germline V and J ends were trimmed by 6 bases and 6 bases, with 12 bases remaining between them. From germline, CDR1 is SQVTM and CDR2 ANQGSEA.

The chain couples TRBV6-5 to TRBJ1-5, with a possible D match to TRBD1 (5 bases). This CDR3 is built from 14 residues. V shed 8 bases and J shed 2 bases, with 13 bases lying between them. The V gene's germline CDR1 is MNHEY and CDR2 SVGAGI. CDR3 sequence (DNA): TGTGCCAGCGGCTTTTTGGGGGGCAATCAGCCCCAGCATTTT. Translation gives CASGFLGGNQPQHF.

V and J are TRBV6-5 and TRBJ2-7; D unclear. CDR3 length: 11 amino acids. The germline CDR1 and CDR2 sequences are MNHEY and SVGAGI. V lost 7 bases to trimming and J lost 3 bases, with 7 bases between them. CDR3 sequence reads: CASIAVYEQYF. In DNA, the CDR3 is TGTGCCAGCATTGCGGTCTACGAGCAGTACTTC.

The genes are TRBV7-9 and TRBJ2-1, with D possibly being TRBD2 (6 bases). Trimming cost V 4 bases and J 8 bases, with 18 bases left between them. The CDR3 has 15 amino acids. The germline V gene has CDR1 SEHNR and CDR2 FQNEAQ (reference sequence). CDR3: CASSSKGLPLDEQFF. The CDR3, as DNA: TGTGCCAGCAGCTCAAAGGGACTCCCCCTGGATGAGCAGTTCTTC.

The rearrangement joins TRBV19 to TRBJ2-5; D possibly corresponds to TRBD2 (6 bases). V lost 4 bases, J lost 5 bases, and 14 bases lay in between. Germline assignment: CDR1 LNHDA and CDR2 SQIVND (reference sequence). The CDR3 has 14 residues. The CDR3 is CASSRTGVWETQYF. The CDR3 DNA reads as TGTGCCAGTAGTAGGACGGGAGTATGGGAGACCCAGTACTTC.

This clone was counted only a few times. The rearrangement uses TRBV19 and TRBJ2-6, with 8 bases identical to TRBD1. V trimming: 5 bases; J trimming: 9 bases; junction bases outside the gene matches: 6. This CDR3 spans 14 amino acids. CDR1 is LNHDA and CDR2 is SQIVND in the germline V gene (reference sequence). In DNA form, the CDR3 reads TGTGCCAGTAGTCCTCGGACAGGGAGCAACGTCCTGACTTTC. This translates into CASSPRTGSNVLTF.

V is TRBV7-2 and J is TRBJ2-7; TRBD2 agrees at 14 bases. CDR1 and CDR2 (germline): SGHTA, FQGNSA. V was pared by 4 bases and J by 3 bases, with 14 bases of the junction left unmatched. This CDR3 region has 19 residues. The chain's CDR3 is CASSSPYTYGLAGGYEQYF. DNA of the CDR3: TGTGCCAGCAGCTCCCCGTACACATACGGACTAGCGGGAGGCTACGAGCAGTACTTC.

This clone appeared once. The chain joins TRBV27 to TRBJ2-7; D is undetermined. This CDR3 is built from 16 residues. The germline CDR1 and CDR2 sequences are MNHEY and SMNVEV (reference sequence). Trimming left V 5 bases short and J 2 bases short, with 19 bases between. This CDR3 is CASSPRKAGFAYEQYF. CDR3 DNA sequence: TGTGCCAGCAGTCCTAGGAAAGCCGGTTTCGCCTACGAGCAGTACTTC.

The gene calls are TRBV28 and TRBJ2-7, with 7 bases lining up with TRBD1. The CDR3 loop spans 17 amino acids. V gave up 6 bases and J gave up 4 bases; unmatched junction bases: 18. Germline CDR1 MDHEN, CDR2 SYDVKM. As DNA, the CDR3 is TGTGCCAGCAGATTAAGTTTTAGCCGGGACAGAGGGTACGAGCAGTACTTC. Translated, it gives CASRLSFSRDRGYEQYF. Full variable domain (outside the CDR3, taken from reference TRBV28 and TRBJ2-7): DVKVTQSSRYLVKRTGEKVFLECVQDMDHENMFWYRQDPGLGLRLIYFSYDVKMKEKGDIPEGYSVSREKKERFSLILESASTNQTSMYLCASRLSFSRDRGYEQYFGPGTRLTVT.

This chain connects TRBV7-9 to TRBJ2-4; D possibly corresponds to TRBD2 (7 bases). Germline CDR1 and CDR2: SEHNR and FQNEAQ (reference sequence). The CDR3 runs 16 residues. The V gene lost 4 bases and the J gene lost 3 bases, with 16 bases spanning the gap. CDR3 residues: CASSSWGGADKNIQYF. The DNA of the CDR3 is TGTGCCAGCAGCTCCTGGGGGGGCGCAGACAAAAACATTCAGTACTTC.

On this clone: At one boundary the junction diverges from the germline segment, which might be a read error. The V and J genes are TRBV7-9 and TRBJ2-2; 12 bases fit TRBD2. This CDR3 has 16 residues. Per the germline V gene, CDR1 is SEHNR and CDR2 is FQNEAQ (reference sequence). The CDR3 region is CASSLAGGPSTGELFF. The CDR3 coding sequence is TGTGCCAGCAGCCTAGCGGGAGGGCCCAGCACCGGGGAGCTGTTTTTT.

The genes are TRBV10-3 and TRBJ1-1; unclear D gene. This CDR3 has 15 amino acids. V lost 0 bases and J 6 bases, leaving 14 bases between the germline ends. Germline lookup yields CDR1 ENHRY and CDR2 SYGVKD. DNA for the CDR3: TGTGCCATCAGTGAGTCTGAAAATCAAGGCGCTGAAGCTTTCTTT. It is translated as CAISESENQGAEAFF.

The chain combines TRBV27 with TRBJ2-3; possibly TRBD1 or TRBD2 for D (5 bases each). Germline V gives CDR1 MNHEY, CDR2 SMNVEV (reference sequence). This CDR3 is 15 amino acids long. V was trimmed by 8 bases and J by 2 bases, leaving 17 bases between them. Here the CDR3 DNA reads TGTGCCAGCGGACTCCCAGGGTCCCTCACAGATACGCAGTATTTT. This codes for CASGLPGSLTDTQYF.